These 28 T cell receptor beta chains share one sample of origin, sequenced in a study of regulatory T cells in long-lasting Graves disease. Libraries of TCR beta came from iRepertoire HTBI primers plus Arm-PCR of CDR3 regions. TCRdb fed the multiplex PCR reads into MiXCR, producing one record per CDR3 protein. The sample has roughly 360,000 distinct CDR3 sequences; approximately 25% are singletons. Sample time point: persistent/refractory GD, antithyroid drugs over 5 years with positive TRAb. PBMC RNA was the source of the TCR library. The material was peripheral blood mononuclear cells (PBMCs), obtained when the disease was refractory, from a patient treated with antithyroid drugs. These receptors were obtained from a woman between 40 and 50 years old with Graves disease.

The chain recombines TRBV3-1 with TRBJ2-7, with D unclear. V lost 0 bases to trimming and J lost 3 bases, with 9 bases between them. The CDR3 is 14 amino acids. The germline gives CDR1 LGHDT, CDR2 YNNKEL (reference sequence). The CDR3 bases are TGTGCCAGCAGCCAAGATCGAAGGAACTACGAGCAGTACTTC. This gives the protein CASSQDRRNYEQYF.

This chain links TRBV6-2 or TRBV6-3 with TRBJ2-5, with D hard to call. The V and J ends lost 11 bases and 2 bases respectively, with 24 bases between them. This CDR3 comprises 16 residues. Looked up from germline, CDR1 is MNHEY and CDR2 is SVGEGT. CDR3 in DNA: TGTGCCTCGTCATTTTTACGGGCCTTCTTACAAGAGACCCAGTACTTC. This translates into CASSFLRAFLQETQYF.

This clonotype came up many times. This sequence joins TRBV13 and TRBJ1-4, with D maybe TRBD1 (5 bases). Germline V lookup: CDR1 PRHDT, CDR2 FYEKMQ (reference sequence). The CDR3 totals 14 residues. Trimming stripped 0 bases from V and 7 bases from J, with 9 bases between. CDR3: CASSLGRVGEKLFF. The CDR3 region has the DNA TGTGCCAGCAGCTTAGGCAGGGTCGGTGAAAAACTGTTTTTT.

This clonotype showed up just a few times. The gene calls are TRBV4-1 and TRBJ2-5, with unresolved D. The V end was cut by 0 bases, the J end by 1 base, with 6 bases between. The CDR3 runs 14 residues. Germline V gene lookup returns CDR1 MGHRA and CDR2 YSYEKL. The CDR3 region is CASSQDPLQETQYF. The CDR3 DNA is TGCGCCAGCAGCCAAGATCCCCTCCAAGAGACCCAGTACTTC.

This sequence joins TRBV19 and TRBJ1-4, with unresolved D. Germline CDR1 is LNHDA and CDR2 is SQIVND (reference sequence). V was cut by 10 bases and J by 3 bases, with 12 bases left in between. CDR3 length equals 13 residues. CDR3 nucleotides: TGTGCCACTCGAACGCGGGCTAATGAAAAACTGTTTTTT. Its protein product is CATRTRANEKLFF.

The V gene is TRBV6-2 or TRBV6-3, the J gene TRBJ2-5, with 10 bases lining up with TRBD2. Per the germline V gene, CDR1 is MNHEY and CDR2 is SVGEGT. V gave up 6 bases and J gave up 3 bases; unmatched junction bases: 4. The CDR3 extends over 14 amino acids. CDR3 sequence reads: CASRRTSGKETQYF. DNA for the CDR3: TGTGCCAGCAGGAGGACTAGCGGCAAAGAGACCCAGTACTTC.

In its sample, this clonotype was seen many times. The chain recombines TRBV7-2 with TRBJ1-6; D is unresolved. The CDR3 runs 15 residues. CDR1 and CDR2 (germline): SGHTA, FQGNSA. V lost 1 base, J lost 7 bases, and 11 bases lay in between. For the CDR3, the DNA is TGTGCCAGCAGCTTAGTGTCGGGAGGCAATTCACCCCTCCACTTT. Protein sequence: CASSLVSGGNSPLHF.

This clonotype showed up many times. J is TRBJ1-1 and V is TRBV12-3 or TRBV12-4; D ambiguous. The CDR3 has 14 residues. V gave up 3 bases and J gave up 4 bases, with 12 bases separating them. The CDR3 protein is CASSLGQVPTEAFF. In nucleotides, the CDR3 is TGTGCCAGCAGTTTGGGTCAGGTGCCCACTGAAGCTTTCTTT.

This clonotype came up once. J is TRBJ2-3 and V is TRBV5-1; TRBD2 aligns across 8 bases. The CDR3 runs to 17 residues. Germline V lookup: CDR1 SGHRS, CDR2 YFSETQ. J was trimmed by 0 bases and V by 4 bases; bases with no gene match: 10. The CDR3 region is CASSKMLAGPSTDTQYF. Written as DNA, the CDR3 is TGCGCCAGCAGCAAAATGCTAGCGGGTCCTAGCACAGATACGCAGTATTTT.

In its sample, this clonotype was seen a few times. The chain recombines TRBV7-9 with TRBJ2-7; perhaps D is TRBD1 or TRBD2 (6 bases each). Trimming took 4 bases from V and 5 from J, leaving 12 bases between them. The CDR3 extends over 13 amino acids. Looked up from germline, CDR1 is SEHNR and CDR2 is FQNEAQ (reference sequence). DNA for the CDR3: TGTGCCAGCAGCTGGGGGGCTAGCCACGAGCAGTACTTC. This translates into CASSWGASHEQYF.

This chain links TRBV2 with TRBJ1-5; D is ambiguous. This CDR3 is 14 amino acids long. Trimming left V 6 bases short and J 11 bases short, with 20 bases between. The germline V gene encodes CDR1 SNHLY and CDR2 FYNNEI. Here the CDR3 DNA reads TGTGCCAGCAGCCGGGCCAAGGGCGGCCTGGCCCAGCATTTT. Protein sequence: CASSRAKGGLAQHF.

The table lists this clonotype with a few counts. The CDR3 region is CASSARTDSSYNEQFF. The CDR3 DNA reads as TGCGCCAGCAGCGCCCGGACGGATAGCTCCTACAATGAGCAGTTCTTC. The rearrangement links TRBV4-1 to TRBJ2-1, with D hard to call. With 5 bases removed from V and 0 bases from J, the gap between germline ends came to 14 bases. The CDR3 extends over 16 amino acids. Germline V CDR1 and CDR2: MGHRA, YSYEKL.

This clonotype occurred many times. The genes are TRBV7-2 and TRBJ2-5; the match to TRBD2 covers 7 bases. V shed 2 bases and J 5 bases; nucleotides not matched to a gene: 8. CDR3 length: 15 amino acids. Germline V lookup: CDR1 SGHTA, CDR2 FQGNSA. The CDR3 coding sequence is TGTGCCAGCAGCTTATTCGGGGGAGGGCCTGAGACCCAGTACTTC. Encoded protein: CASSLFGGGPETQYF.

This clonotype was picked up a small number of times. V and J are TRBV30 and TRBJ2-5; weak D call: TRBD1 (5 bases). V lost 0 bases to trimming and J lost 5 bases, with 19 bases between them. This CDR3 spans 16 amino acids. Germline V gene lookup returns CDR1 GTSNPN and CDR2 SVGIG (reference sequence). The CDR3 DNA sequence: TGTGCCTGGAGTGTAGTTTGGGGCCAGGGCCGGGAGACCCAGTACTTC. Translation gives CAWSVVWGQGRETQYF.

To note about this clonotype: A junction boundary mismatches the germline segment, possibly from a read error. This chain joins TRBV12-3 or TRBV12-4 and TRBJ1-2, with TRBD1 matching 7 bases. CDR3 size: 13 residues. The CDR3 region has the DNA TGCGCCGGCAGTTTAGACAGGGCCTCTGGCTACACCTTC. It yields the protein CAGSLDRASGYTF.

The rearrangement links TRBV9 to TRBJ2-3; TRBD2 aligns across 7 bases. Germline lookup yields CDR1 SGDLS and CDR2 YYNGEE. This CDR3 contains 16 residues. The J segment lost 2 bases and the V segment lost 4 bases, leaving 10 bases of the junction unmatched. CDR3: CASSSPIRGDTDTQYF. CDR3 DNA: TGTGCCAGCAGCTCTCCAATTCGGGGGGACACAGATACGCAGTATTTT.

The V gene is TRBV4-1, the J gene TRBJ2-1; 7 bases are shared with TRBD1. V lost 10 bases to trimming and J lost 11 bases; unmatched junction nucleotides: 14. Germline assignment: CDR1 MGHRA and CDR2 YSYEKL. The CDR3 runs to 13 residues. This CDR3 is CAISQGPFLKQFF. DNA of the CDR3: TGCGCCATTTCACAGGGGCCCTTCCTTAAGCAGTTCTTC.

The chain joins TRBV20-1 to TRBJ2-5; 10 bases are shared with TRBD2. The CDR3 spans 15 residues. Germline assignment: CDR1 DFQATT and CDR2 SNEGSKA (reference sequence). J gave up 3 bases and V 5 bases, and 9 bases lay outside the gene matches. CDR3 amino acids: CSAGALAGIEETQYF. The CDR3 DNA sequence: TGCAGTGCTGGAGCACTAGCGGGAATTGAAGAGACCCAGTACTTC.

This clonotype showed up many times. This rearrangement joins TRBV15 to TRBJ2-5; 9 positions agree with TRBD2. The length of the CDR3 is 17 residues. Germline-derived CDR1 and CDR2 are LNHNV and YYDKDF (reference sequence). Trimming at V came to 1 base and at J to 1 base, leaving 7 bases not matched to a gene. The chain's CDR3 is CATSRGGREGLQETQYF. CDR3 DNA: TGTGCCACCAGCAGAGGTGGGCGGGAGGGGCTCCAAGAGACCCAGTACTTC.

In regard to this clonotype: A much larger clone is a single base away; this may be a read error. J is TRBJ2-2 and V is TRBV6-1, with a tentative D call TRBD2 (5 bases). The germline CDR1 and CDR2 sequences are MNHNS and SASEGT. The CDR3 contains 13 residues. The DNA for the CDR3 is TGTGCCTGCAGAGGCACTAGAACCGGGGAGCTGTTTTTT. Protein: CACRGTRTGELFF.

The CDR3: CASSLLGTEDSPLHF. The CDR3 region has the DNA TGTGCCAGCAGCTTACTTGGGACGGAAGATTCACCCCTCCACTTT. The rearrangement links TRBV7-3 to TRBJ1-6, with a weak D call TRBD1 (5 bases). Germline V lookup: CDR1 SGHTA, CDR2 FQGTGA. The CDR3 covers 15 residues. V lost 2 bases to trimming and J lost 8 bases, with 13 bases between them.

Comment on this clonotype: This may stem from a read error, because a much larger clone lies one nucleotide away. Since no conserved phenylalanine or tryptophan closes the CDR3, a read error is the likely cause. The chain joins TRBV11-2 to TRBJ2-5, with D possibly matching TRBD2 (7 bases). The CDR3 is made up of 15 amino acids. From germline, CDR1 is SGHAT and CDR2 FQNNGV. V was clipped by 3 bases and J by 4 bases, with 15 bases between them. CDR3 region: CASSLGRRGGETQYS. The CDR3 nucleotides read TGTGCCAGCAGCTTGGGGCGGAGGGGGGGAGAGACCCAGTACTCC.

At least ten counts were recorded for this clonotype. The chain has TRBV28 and TRBJ2-2; no reliable D call. This CDR3 has 15 residues. Looked up from germline, CDR1 is MDHEN and CDR2 is SYDVKM. V was shortened by 8 bases and J by 7 bases, with 20 bases between the two germline ends. The CDR3 here is CASLRLTLKGGELFF. Written as DNA, the CDR3 is TGTGCCAGCTTGCGGCTAACCCTTAAGGGCGGGGAGCTGTTTTTT. The whole variable domain, filled in from reference TRBV28 and TRBJ2-2, reads DVKVTQSSRYLVKRTGEKVFLECVQDMDHENMFWYRQDPGLGLRLIYFSYDVKMKEKGDIPEGYSVSREKKERFSLILESASTNQTSMYLCASLRLTLKGGELFFGEGSRLTVL.

The chain has TRBV28 and TRBJ2-1; D is ambiguous. Germline-derived CDR1 and CDR2 are MDHEN and SYDVKM. Deletions cut 4 bases from V and 6 bases from J, with 7 bases between. The CDR3 covers 12 residues. The CDR3 is CASSSSGNEQFF. The CDR3 DNA follows: TGTGCCAGCAGTTCCTCGGGCAATGAGCAGTTCTTC. The full variable domain, in which reference TRBV28 and TRBJ2-1 provide the parts outside the CDR3, is DVKVTQSSRYLVKRTGEKVFLECVQDMDHENMFWYRQDPGLGLRLIYFSYDVKMKEKGDIPEGYSVSREKKERFSLILESASTNQTSMYLCASSSSGNEQFFGPGTRLTVL.

This clonotype was seen repeatedly, ten times or more. V gene TRBV6-5 combines with J gene TRBJ2-5; D perhaps matches TRBD1 (5 bases). V was pared by 2 bases and J by 4 bases, with 14 bases between. Germline CDR1 and CDR2: MNHEY and SVGAGI. The CDR3 runs 15 residues. In DNA form, the CDR3 reads TGTGCCAGCAGTTACAACTATAGACAGCTAGAGACCCAGTACTTC. As protein: CASSYNYRQLETQYF.

CDR3 residues: CASSLFGTPYQPQHF. The CDR3 DNA is TGCGCCAGCAGCTTATTCGGGACCCCCTATCAGCCCCAGCATTTT. The chain couples TRBV4-1 to TRBJ1-5; possible D gene TRBD1, 5 bases. The CDR3 spans 15 residues. With 5 bases removed from V and 5 bases from J, the gap between germline ends came to 16 bases. CDR1 and CDR2 (germline): MGHRA, YSYEKL.

A few counts support this clonotype. The J gene is TRBJ2-5, the V gene TRBV9, with D possibly matching TRBD2 (6 bases). V was trimmed by 6 bases and J by 3 bases, leaving 18 bases between them. The germline V gene encodes CDR1 SGDLS and CDR2 YYNGEE. This CDR3 spans 15 amino acids. The CDR3 DNA reads as TGTGCCAGCAACTCCCTCTCGGGAGCGAAAGAGACCCAGTACTTC. Translated, it gives CASNSLSGAKETQYF.

The sample holds a few counts of this clonotype. The chain joins TRBV20-1 to TRBJ2-2, with a weak D call TRBD2 (5 bases). Germline values: CDR1 DFQATT, CDR2 SNEGSKA (reference sequence). The CDR3 extends over 14 amino acids. Trimming took 6 bases from V and 3 from J, leaving 14 bases between them. The CDR3, as DNA: TGCAGTGCGACCCAAGGACTTTACACCGGGGAGCTGTTTTTT. It translates to CSATQGLYTGELFF.